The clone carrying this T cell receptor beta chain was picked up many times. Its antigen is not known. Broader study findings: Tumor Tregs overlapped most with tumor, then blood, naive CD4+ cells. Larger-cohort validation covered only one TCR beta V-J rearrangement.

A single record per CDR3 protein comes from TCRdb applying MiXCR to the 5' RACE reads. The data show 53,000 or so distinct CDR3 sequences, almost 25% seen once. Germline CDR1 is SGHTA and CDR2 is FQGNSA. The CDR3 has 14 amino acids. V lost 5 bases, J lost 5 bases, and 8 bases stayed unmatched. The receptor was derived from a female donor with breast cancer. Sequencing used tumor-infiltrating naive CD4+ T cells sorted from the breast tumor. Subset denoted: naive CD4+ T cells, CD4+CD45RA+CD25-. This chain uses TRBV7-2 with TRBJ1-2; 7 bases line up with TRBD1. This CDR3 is CASSPTGSEYGYTF. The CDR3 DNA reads TGTGCCAGCAGCCCGACAGGGTCGGAGTATGGCTACACCTTC.